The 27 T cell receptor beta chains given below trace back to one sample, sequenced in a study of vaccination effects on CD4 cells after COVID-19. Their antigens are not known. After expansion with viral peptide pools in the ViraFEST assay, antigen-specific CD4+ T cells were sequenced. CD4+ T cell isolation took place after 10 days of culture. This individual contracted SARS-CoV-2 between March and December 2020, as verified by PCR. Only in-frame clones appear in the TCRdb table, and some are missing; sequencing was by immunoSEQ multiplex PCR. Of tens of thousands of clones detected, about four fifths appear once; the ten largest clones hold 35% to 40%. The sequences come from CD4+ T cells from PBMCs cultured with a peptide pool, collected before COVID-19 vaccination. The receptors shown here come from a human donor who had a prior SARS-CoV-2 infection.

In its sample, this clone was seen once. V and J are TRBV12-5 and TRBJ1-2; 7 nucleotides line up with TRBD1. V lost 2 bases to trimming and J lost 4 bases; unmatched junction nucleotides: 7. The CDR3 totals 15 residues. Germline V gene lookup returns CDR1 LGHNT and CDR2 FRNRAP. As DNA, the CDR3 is TGTGCTAGTGGTTTGACTTCCCGGGACAGCTATGGCTACACCTTC. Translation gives CASGLTSRDSYGYTF. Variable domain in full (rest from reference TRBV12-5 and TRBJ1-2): DARVTQTPRHKVTEMGQEVTMRCQPILGHNTVFWYRQTMMQGLELLAYFRNRAPLDDSGMPKDRFSAEMPDATLATLKIQPSEPRDSAVYFCASGLTSRDSYGYTFGSGTRLTVV.

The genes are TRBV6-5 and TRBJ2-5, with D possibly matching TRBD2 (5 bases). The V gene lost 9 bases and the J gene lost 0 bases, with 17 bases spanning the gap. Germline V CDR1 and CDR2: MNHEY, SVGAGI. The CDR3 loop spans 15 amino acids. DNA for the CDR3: TGTGCCAGTACGACCACGGACGGGGACCAAGAGACCCAGTACTTC. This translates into CASTTTDGDQETQYF.

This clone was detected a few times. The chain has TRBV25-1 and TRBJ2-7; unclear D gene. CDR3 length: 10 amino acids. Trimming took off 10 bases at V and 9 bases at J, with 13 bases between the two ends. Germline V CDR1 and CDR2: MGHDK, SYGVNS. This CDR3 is CANHRARQYF. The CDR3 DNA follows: TGTGCCAACCACCGTGCACGGCAGTACTTC.

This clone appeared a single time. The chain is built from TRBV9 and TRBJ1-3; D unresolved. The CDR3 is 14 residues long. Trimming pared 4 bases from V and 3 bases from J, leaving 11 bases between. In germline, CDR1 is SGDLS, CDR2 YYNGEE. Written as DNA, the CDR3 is TGTGCCAGCAGCCCCGGAACGGATGGAAACACCATATATTTT. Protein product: CASSPGTDGNTIYF.

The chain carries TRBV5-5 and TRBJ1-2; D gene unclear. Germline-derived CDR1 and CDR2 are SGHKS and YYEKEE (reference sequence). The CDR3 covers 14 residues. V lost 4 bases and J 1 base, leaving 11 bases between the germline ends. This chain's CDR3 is CASSLSPNNYGYTF. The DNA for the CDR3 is TGTGCCAGCAGCCTCTCCCCGAATAACTATGGCTACACCTTC.

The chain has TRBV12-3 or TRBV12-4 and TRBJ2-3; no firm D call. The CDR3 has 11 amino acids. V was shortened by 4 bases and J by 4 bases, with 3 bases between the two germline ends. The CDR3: CASSSADTQYF. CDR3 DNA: TGTGCCAGCAGTTCTGCAGATACGCAGTATTTT.

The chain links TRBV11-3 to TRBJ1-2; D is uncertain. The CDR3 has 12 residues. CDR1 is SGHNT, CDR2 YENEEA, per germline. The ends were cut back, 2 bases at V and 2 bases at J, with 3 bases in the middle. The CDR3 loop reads CASSLLNYGYTF. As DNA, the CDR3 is TGTGCCAGCAGCTTATTGAACTATGGCTACACCTTC.

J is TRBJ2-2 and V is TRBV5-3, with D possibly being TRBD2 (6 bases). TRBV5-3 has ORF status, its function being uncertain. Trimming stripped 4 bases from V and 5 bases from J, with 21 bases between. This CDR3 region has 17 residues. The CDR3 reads CARSEGGSRLVTGELFF. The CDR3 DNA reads TGTGCCAGAAGCGAGGGTGGATCGAGACTAGTTACCGGGGAGCTGTTTTTT.

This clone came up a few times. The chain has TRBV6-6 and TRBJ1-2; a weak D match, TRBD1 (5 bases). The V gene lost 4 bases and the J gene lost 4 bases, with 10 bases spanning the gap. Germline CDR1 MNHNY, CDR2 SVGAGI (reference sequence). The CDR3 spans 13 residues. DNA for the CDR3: TGTGCCAGCAGTTCCACAGGTTCCTATGGCTACACCTTC. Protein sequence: CASSSTGSYGYTF.

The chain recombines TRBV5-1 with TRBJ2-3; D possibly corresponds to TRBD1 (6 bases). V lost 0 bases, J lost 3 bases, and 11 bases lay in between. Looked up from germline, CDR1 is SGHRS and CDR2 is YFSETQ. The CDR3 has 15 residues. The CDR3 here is CASSLDRVVTDTQYF. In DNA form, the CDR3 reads TGCGCCAGCAGCTTGGACAGGGTGGTGACAGATACGCAGTATTTT.

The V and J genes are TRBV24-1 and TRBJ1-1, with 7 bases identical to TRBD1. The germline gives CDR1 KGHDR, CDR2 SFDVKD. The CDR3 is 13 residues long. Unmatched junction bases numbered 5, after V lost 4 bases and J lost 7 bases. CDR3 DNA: TGTGCCACCAGTGAGACAGGGTGGGGTGAAGCTTTCTTT. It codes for CATSETGWGEAFF.

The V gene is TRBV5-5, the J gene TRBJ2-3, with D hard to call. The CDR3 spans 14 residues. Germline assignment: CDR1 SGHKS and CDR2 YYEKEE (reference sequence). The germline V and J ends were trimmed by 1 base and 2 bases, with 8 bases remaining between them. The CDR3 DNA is TGTGCCAGCAGCTTGAGGGTATACACAGATACGCAGTATTTT. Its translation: CASSLRVYTDTQYF.

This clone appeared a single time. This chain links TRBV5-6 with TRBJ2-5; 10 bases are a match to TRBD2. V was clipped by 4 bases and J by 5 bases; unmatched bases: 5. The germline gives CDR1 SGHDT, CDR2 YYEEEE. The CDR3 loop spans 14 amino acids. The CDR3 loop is CASSKAGGSETQYF. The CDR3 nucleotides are TGTGCCAGCAGCAAAGCGGGGGGGAGTGAGACCCAGTACTTC.

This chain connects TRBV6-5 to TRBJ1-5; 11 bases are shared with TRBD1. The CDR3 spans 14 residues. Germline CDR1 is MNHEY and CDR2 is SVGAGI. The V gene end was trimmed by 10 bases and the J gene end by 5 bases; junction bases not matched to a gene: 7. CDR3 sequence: CAITGQGAYQPQHF. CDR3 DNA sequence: TGTGCCATCACCGGACAGGGGGCGTATCAGCCCCAGCATTTT.

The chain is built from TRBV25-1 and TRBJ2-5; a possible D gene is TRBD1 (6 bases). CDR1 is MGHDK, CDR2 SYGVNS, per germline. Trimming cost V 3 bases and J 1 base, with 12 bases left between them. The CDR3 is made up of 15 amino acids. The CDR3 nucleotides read TGTGCCAGCAGTGAGGGGGCTAGGGTCCAAGAGACCCAGTACTTC. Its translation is CASSEGARVQETQYF.

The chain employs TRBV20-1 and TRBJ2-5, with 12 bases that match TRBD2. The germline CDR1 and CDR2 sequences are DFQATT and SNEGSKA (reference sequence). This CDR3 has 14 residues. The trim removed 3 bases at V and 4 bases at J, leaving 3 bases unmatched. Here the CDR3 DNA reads TGCAGTGCTAGTCTAGCGGGAGGGGTAGAGACCCAGTACTTC. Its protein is CSASLAGGVETQYF.

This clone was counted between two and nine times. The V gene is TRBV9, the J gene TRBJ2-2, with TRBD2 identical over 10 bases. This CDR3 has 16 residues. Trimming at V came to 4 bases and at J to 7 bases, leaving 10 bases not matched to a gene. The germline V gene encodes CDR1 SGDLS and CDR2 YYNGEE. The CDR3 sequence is CASSPKREGWNGELFF. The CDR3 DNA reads TGTGCCAGCAGCCCGAAGCGGGAGGGCTGGAACGGGGAGCTGTTTTTT.

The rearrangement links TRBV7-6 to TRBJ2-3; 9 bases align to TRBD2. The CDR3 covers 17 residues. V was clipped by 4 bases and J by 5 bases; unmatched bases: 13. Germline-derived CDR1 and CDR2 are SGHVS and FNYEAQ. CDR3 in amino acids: CASSSPLSGGLRDTQYF. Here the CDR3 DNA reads TGTGCCAGCAGCTCGCCACTCAGCGGGGGGTTAAGAGATACGCAGTATTTT.

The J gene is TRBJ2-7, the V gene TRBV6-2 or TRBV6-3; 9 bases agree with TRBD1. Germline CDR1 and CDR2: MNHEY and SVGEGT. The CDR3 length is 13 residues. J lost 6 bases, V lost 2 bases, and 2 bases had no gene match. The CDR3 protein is CASSYGTGSEQYF. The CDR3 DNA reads TGTGCCAGCAGTTACGGGACAGGGAGCGAGCAGTACTTC.

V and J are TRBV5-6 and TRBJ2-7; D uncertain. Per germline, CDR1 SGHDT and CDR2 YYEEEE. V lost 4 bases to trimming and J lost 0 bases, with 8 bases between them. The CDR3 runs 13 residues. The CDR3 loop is CASSPRSSYEQYF. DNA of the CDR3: TGTGCCAGCAGCCCGAGGAGCTCCTACGAGCAGTACTTC.

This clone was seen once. The CDR3 DNA sequence: TGTGCCAGCAGCCACCCACCGGGTACTAATGAAAAACTGTTTTTT. Amino acid sequence: CASSHPPGTNEKLFF. The V gene is TRBV7-9, the J gene TRBJ1-4; D gene unclear. Germline V gives CDR1 SEHNR, CDR2 FQNEAQ (reference sequence). This CDR3 contains 15 residues. V lost 5 bases and J 2 bases, leaving 12 bases between the germline ends.

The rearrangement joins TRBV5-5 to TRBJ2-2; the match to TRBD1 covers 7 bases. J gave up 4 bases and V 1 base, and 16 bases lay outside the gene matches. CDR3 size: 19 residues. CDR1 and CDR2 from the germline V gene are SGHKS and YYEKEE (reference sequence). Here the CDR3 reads CASSLSGTARLRFTGELFF. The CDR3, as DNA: TGTGCCAGCAGCTTGTCCGGGACAGCACGACTCCGCTTCACCGGGGAGCTGTTTTTT.

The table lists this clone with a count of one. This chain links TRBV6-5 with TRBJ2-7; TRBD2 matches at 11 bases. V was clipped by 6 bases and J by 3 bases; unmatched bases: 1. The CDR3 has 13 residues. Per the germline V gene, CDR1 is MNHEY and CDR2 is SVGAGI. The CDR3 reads CASRTSGNYEQYF. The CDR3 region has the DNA TGTGCCAGCAGGACTAGCGGGAACTACGAGCAGTACTTC.

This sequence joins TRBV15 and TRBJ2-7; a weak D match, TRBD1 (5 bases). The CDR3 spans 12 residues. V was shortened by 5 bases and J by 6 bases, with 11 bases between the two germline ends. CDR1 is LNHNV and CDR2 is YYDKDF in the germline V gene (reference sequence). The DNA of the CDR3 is TGTGCCACCAGCTTAGCCAGGGCCGAGCAGTACTTC. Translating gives CATSLARAEQYF. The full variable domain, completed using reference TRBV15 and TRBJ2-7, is DAMVIQNPRYQVTQFGKPVTLSCSQTLNHNVMYWYQQKSSQAPKLLFHYYDKDFNNEADTPDNFQSRRPNTSFCFLDIRSPGLGDTAMYLCATSLARAEQYFGPGTRLTVT.

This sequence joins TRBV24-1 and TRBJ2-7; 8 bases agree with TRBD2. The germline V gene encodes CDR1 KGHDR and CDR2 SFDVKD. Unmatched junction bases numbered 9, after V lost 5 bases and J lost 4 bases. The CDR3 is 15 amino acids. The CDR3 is CATSGGSGKLYEQYF. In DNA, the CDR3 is TGTGCCACCAGTGGGGGTAGCGGGAAACTTTACGAGCAGTACTTC.

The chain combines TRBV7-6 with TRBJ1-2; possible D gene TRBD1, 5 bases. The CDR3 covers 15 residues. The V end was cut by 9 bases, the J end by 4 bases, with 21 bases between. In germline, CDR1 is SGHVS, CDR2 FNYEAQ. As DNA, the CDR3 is TGTGCCAGGCGTGGACCGGGACGGATCTTCTATGGCTACACCTTC. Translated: CARRGPGRIFYGYTF. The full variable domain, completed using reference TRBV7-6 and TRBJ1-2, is GAGVSQSPRYKVTKRGQDVALRCDPISGHVSLYWYRQALGQGPEFLTYFNYEAQQDKSGLPNDRFSAERPEGSISTLTIQRTEQRDSAMYRCARRGPGRIFYGYTFGSGTRLTVV.

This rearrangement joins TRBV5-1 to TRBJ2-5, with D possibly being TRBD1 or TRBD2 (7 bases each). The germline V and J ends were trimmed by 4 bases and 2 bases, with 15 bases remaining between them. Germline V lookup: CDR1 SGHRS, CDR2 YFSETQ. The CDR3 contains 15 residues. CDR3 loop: CASSARGGAQETQYF. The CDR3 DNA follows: TGCGCCAGCAGCGCCAGGGGGGGAGCGCAAGAGACCCAGTACTTC. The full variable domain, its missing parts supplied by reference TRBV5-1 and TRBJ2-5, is KAGVTQTPRYLIKTRGQQVTLSCSPISGHRSVSWYQQTPGQGLQFLFEYFSETQRNKGNFPGRFSGRQFSNSRSEMNVSTLELGDSALYLCASSARGGAQETQYFGPGTRLLVL.